This entry concerns a single TCR beta chain. A single count supports this clone. Its binding antigen is unknown. No quality values exist for individual bases; no much larger clone is one base distant. Patients with autoimmune disease history or receiving systemic immunosuppression were excluded from the trial. Peripheral blood for TCR sequencing was drawn from every dose cohort at baseline, at cycle 4 day 1 and at cycle 7 day 1. The samples were drawn from a first-in-human, open-label, multicenter phase I dose-escalation trial of ivuxolimab. Adults with locally advanced or metastatic melanoma, renal cell carcinoma, hepatocellular carcinoma or head and neck squamous cell carcinoma were enrolled in the trial. Before TCR sequencing, CD4+ T cells and CD8+ T cells from peripheral blood were sorted into separate populations. This specimen belongs to a study of OX40 agonist ivuxolimab in advanced cancers. Turning to the overall study: Ivuxolimab, which targeted the costimulatory receptor OX40 (CD134), was an agonistic, fully human IgG2 monoclonal antibody. Intravenous ivuxolimab was administered to patients every 2 weeks at six dose levels: 0.01, 0.1, 0.3, 1.5, 3 and 10 mg/kg. Among the roughly 50 dose-escalation patients, about 20 had hepatocellular carcinoma, approximately 15 melanoma, 9 renal cell carcinoma and 9 head and neck cancer. In the dose-escalation cohort, roughly 80% of patients were male, and the mean age was approximately 55 years, with a range of about 20 to 79. Prior anti-PD-1, anti-PD-L1 or anti-CTLA-4 therapy was permitted, and checkpoint inhibitors had been received by 30% to 40% of dose-escalation patients. Partial responses were achieved by three dose-escalation patients, of whom one had hepatocellular carcinoma and two had cutaneous melanoma. The purpose of peripheral TCRbeta sequencing was to test whether ivuxolimab changed TCR sequence diversity and led to clonal T-cell expansion. The paper covers the monotherapy dose-escalation part of the phase I ivuxolimab trial, which included N of about 50 patients.

Genomic DNA was extracted from sorted cells for sequencing of the TCRbeta CDR3 region. The immunoSEQ Assay was used for sequencing of TCRbeta CDR3 regions. TCRdb stores this immuneACCESS table with in-frame sequences only. Part of the clones is absent; in the studies checked, under half of the shortfall reflects unresolved V genes, and no reason is known for the rest. The sample table contains 45,000 to 60,000 clones; only one count was recorded for approximately 90% of them. The ten biggest clones cover 5% to 6.5% of the sample. The germline V and J ends show losses of 3 bases and 2 bases respectively, and no gene match explains 4 bases of the junction. The germline V gene (reference sequence) gives CDR1 as MNHEY and CDR2 as SMNVEV. The CDR3 runs 15 amino acids, cysteine and phenylalanine included. Only the CDR3 part of the read is kept: 45 bases, read in frame from the first base. The full study reports these points: At doses from 0.1 to 3.0 mg/kg, clonal expansion was seen in both CD4+ and CD8+ blood T cells between baseline and week 6. Low levels of normalized T-cell clonal expansion were also seen in some nonresponding patients. In the 0.1-3.0 mg/kg groups, partial responders were among the patients with the lowest normalized peripheral clonal expansion, particularly in CD8+ T cells. The antigen specificity of the clonally expanded peripheral T cells was not determined. After ivuxolimab, CD8+ T cells had more expanded clones than CD4+ T cells on average.

The rearrangement joined TRBV27 to TRBJ2-3; 8 junctional bases match TRBD1. The clonotype originates from an adult with an advanced solid tumor such as melanoma, head and neck, liver or kidney cancer. The input for sequencing was CD4+ or CD8+ T cells sorted from blood, taken in a trial of the OX40 agonist ivuxolimab. DNA sequence: TGTGCCAGCAGTTTTACAGGGGGGCACACAGATACGCAGTATTTT. This yields the protein CASSFTGGHTDTQYF.